This entry lists 6 T cell receptor beta chains sequenced from one sample in a study of Tregs in tolerant kidney transplant recipients. The repertoire was sequenced with immunoSEQ multiplex PCR; TCRdb's copy has only in-frame clones and lacks some. The sample has some 66,000 clones, just under 95% seen once. This specimen consisted of CD8+ T cells from blood, obtained before the transplant. These receptors all stem from a human donor who received a combined kidney and bone marrow transplant.

The chain has TRBV18 and TRBJ1-3; the match to TRBD1 covers 10 bases. The CDR3 runs 14 residues. With 6 bases clipped from V and 9 bases from J, the junction kept 8 bases outside the gene matches. Germline V gene data show CDR1 as KGHSH and CDR2 as LQKENI. The CDR3 nucleotides read TGTGCCAGCTCTACGGGACAGGGGACGGGCACCATATATTTT. Translated: CASSTGQGTGTIYF.

This chain joins TRBV4-3 and TRBJ2-1; D not resolved. V lost 4 bases and J lost 7, with 14 bases in between. CDR3 size: 14 residues. Germline-derived CDR1 and CDR2 are LGHNA and YSLEER. The CDR3 reads CASSPMARKNEQFF. Written as DNA, the CDR3 is TGCGCCAGCAGCCCCATGGCCAGGAAAAATGAGCAGTTCTTC.

The gene calls are TRBV28 and TRBJ2-1; 7 nucleotides line up with TRBD2. V lost 3 bases and J lost 9; bases outside the gene matches: 8. From germline, CDR1 is MDHEN and CDR2 SYDVKM. The CDR3 consists of 14 residues. CDR3 residues: CASSFLAGDGEQFF. CDR3 in DNA: TGTGCCAGCAGTTTCCTGGCGGGGGATGGTGAGCAGTTCTTC.

The genes are TRBV2 and TRBJ2-3; D is undetermined. The CDR3 contains 13 residues. Germline CDR1 reads SNHLY; CDR2 reads FYNNEI. The V end lost 3 bases, the J end lost 2 bases, and 6 bases lay between the germline ends. CDR3 DNA sequence: TGTGCCAGCAGTGATACAGCCACAGATACGCAGTATTTT. Translation gives CASSDTATDTQYF. The variable domain in full, completed from reference TRBV2 and TRBJ2-3, reads EPEVTQTPSHQVTQMGQEVILRCVPISNHLYFYWYRQILGQKVEFLVSFYNNEISEKSEIFDDQFSVERPDGSNFTLKIRSTKLEDSAMYFCASSDTATDTQYFGPGTRLTVL.

The chain recombines TRBV25-1 with TRBJ2-7, with 7 positions matching TRBD2. V dropped 4 bases and J dropped 7; count of bases not matched to a gene: 10. Germline values: CDR1 MGHDK, CDR2 SYGVNS. There are 14 residues in the CDR3. In DNA, the CDR3 is TGTGCCAGCAGTGGGCTAGCGGCAGGTGGGGAGCAGTACTTC. Encoded protein: CASSGLAAGGEQYF.

The chain uses TRBV15 and TRBJ2-1; 11 nucleotides match TRBD2. CDR3 size: 14 residues. CDR1 and CDR2 from the germline V gene are LNHNV and YYDKDF (reference sequence). V dropped 4 bases and J dropped 5; count of bases not matched to a gene: 1. CDR3 sequence (DNA): TGTGCCACCAGCACTAGCGGGAGGCACAATGAGCAGTTCTTC. Protein: CATSTSGRHNEQFF. Supplemented by reference TRBV15 and TRBJ2-1, the full variable domain reads DAMVIQNPRYQVTQFGKPVTLSCSQTLNHNVMYWYQQKSSQAPKLLFHYYDKDFNNEADTPDNFQSRRPNTSFCFLDIRSPGLGDTAMYLCATSTSGRHNEQFFGPGTRLTVL.